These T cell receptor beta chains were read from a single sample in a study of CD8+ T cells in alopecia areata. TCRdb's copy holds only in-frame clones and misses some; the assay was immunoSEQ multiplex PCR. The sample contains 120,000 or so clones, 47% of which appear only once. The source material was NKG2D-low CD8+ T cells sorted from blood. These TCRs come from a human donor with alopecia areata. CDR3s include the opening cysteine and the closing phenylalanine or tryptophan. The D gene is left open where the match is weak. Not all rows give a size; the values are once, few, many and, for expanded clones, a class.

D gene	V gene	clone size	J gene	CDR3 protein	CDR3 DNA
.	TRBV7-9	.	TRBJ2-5	CASSPGAENQETQYF	TGTGCCAGCAGCCCTGGGGCCGAAAATCAAGAGACCCAGTACTTC
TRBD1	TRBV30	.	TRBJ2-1	CAWSLGTGDEVGNEQFF	TGTGCCTGGAGTCTAGGGACAGGGGATGAGGTGGGCAATGAGCAGTTCTTC
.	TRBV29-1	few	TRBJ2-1	CSVVGGLGSYNEQFF	TGCAGCGTTGTGGGGGGACTTGGCTCCTACAATGAGCAGTTCTTC
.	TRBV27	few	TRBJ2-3	CASSFGLTDTQYF	TGTGCCAGCAGTTTTGGATTGACAGATACGCAGTATTTT
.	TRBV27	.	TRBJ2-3	CASSLDSSRDTQYF	TGTGCCAGCAGTTTGGACTCCAGCCGAGATACGCAGTATTTT
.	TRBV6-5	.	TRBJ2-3	CASSWEGADTDTQYF	TGTGCCAGCAGTTGGGAGGGGGCGGACACAGATACGCAGTATTTT
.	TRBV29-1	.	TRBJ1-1	CSVDQVVGVGTEAFF	TGCAGCGTTGATCAGGTGGTAGGGGTTGGAACTGAAGCTTTCTTT
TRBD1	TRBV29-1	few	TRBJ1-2	CSVEIGTGVDGYTF	TGCAGCGTTGAAATAGGGACAGGGGTGGATGGCTACACCTTC
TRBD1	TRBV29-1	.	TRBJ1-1	CSVGDRAEAFF	TGCAGCGTTGGGGACAGGGCTGAAGCTTTCTTT
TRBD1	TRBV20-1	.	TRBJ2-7	CSARTGVEQYF	TGCAGTGCTAGAACAGGGGTCGAGCAGTACTTC
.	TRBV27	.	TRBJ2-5	CASSSRRDSGSGTQYF	TGTGCCAGCAGTTCCCGCCGGGACTCCGGATCCGGGACCCAGTACTTC
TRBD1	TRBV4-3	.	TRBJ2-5	CASSQDRGTGETQYF	TGCGCCAGCAGCCAAGATCGGGGGACAGGGGAGACCCAGTACTTC
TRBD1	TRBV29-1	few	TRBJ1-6	CSAGTGDASPLHF	TGCAGCGCCGGGACAGGGGACGCTTCACCCCTCCACTTT
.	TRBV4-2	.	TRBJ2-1	CASSPLIRGANNEQFF	TGTGCCAGCAGCCCCCTAATCCGGGGGGCGAACAATGAGCAGTTCTTC
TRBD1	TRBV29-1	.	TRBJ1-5	CSVAGQGVDQPQHF	TGCAGCGTTGCTGGACAGGGGGTTGATCAGCCCCAGCATTTT
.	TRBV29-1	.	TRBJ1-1	CSVLAGGLEAFF	TGCAGCGTCCTGGCGGGGGGCCTTGAAGCTTTCTTT
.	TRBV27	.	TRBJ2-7	CASSQRGLSYEQYF	TGTGCCAGCAGCCAGAGAGGCCTATCCTACGAGCAGTACTTC
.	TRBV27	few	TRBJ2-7	CASSSASQSHEQYF	TGTGCCAGCAGTTCGGCGTCACAAAGCCACGAGCAGTACTTC
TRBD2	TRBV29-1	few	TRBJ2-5	CSVLAGTQGTQYF	TGCAGCGTACTAGCGGGGACCCAAGGGACCCAGTACTTC
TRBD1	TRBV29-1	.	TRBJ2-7	CSVDDRGLGEQYF	TGCAGCGTTGACGACAGGGGGCTGGGGGAGCAGTACTTC
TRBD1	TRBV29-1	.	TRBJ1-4	CSALRQGGGFGTNEKLFF	TGCAGCGCCCTGAGACAGGGGGGAGGATTTGGAACTAATGAAAAACTGTTTTTT
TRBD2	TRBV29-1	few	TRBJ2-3	CSVELAGFSTDTQYF	TGCAGCGTTGAACTAGCGGGCTTTAGCACAGATACGCAGTATTTT
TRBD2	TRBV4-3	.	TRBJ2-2	CASSQGTSVLTGELFF	TGCGCCAGCAGCCAAGGGACTAGCGTCCTCACCGGGGAGCTGTTTTTT
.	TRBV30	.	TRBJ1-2	CAWSLQGGPPVWGYTF	TGTGCCTGGAGTCTACAGGGAGGACCGCCGGTTTGGGGCTACACCTTC
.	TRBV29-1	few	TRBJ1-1	CSTWRGESTEAFF	TGCAGCACGTGGAGGGGGGAGAGCACTGAAGCTTTCTTT
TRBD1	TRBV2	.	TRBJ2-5	CASSESQGAETQYF	TGTGCCAGCAGTGAAAGTCAGGGGGCAGAGACCCAGTACTTC
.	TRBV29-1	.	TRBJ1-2	CSVGGYTF	TGCAGCGTTGGTGGCTACACCTTC
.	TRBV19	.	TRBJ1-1	CASSIMDGYTEAFF	TGTGCCAGTAGTATCATGGACGGTTACACTGAAGCTTTCTTT
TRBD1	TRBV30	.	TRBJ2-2	CASTGATGELFF	TGTGCCTCAACAGGGGCCACCGGGGAGCTGTTTTTT
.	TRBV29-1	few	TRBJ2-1	CSVDAGMNEQFF	TGCAGCGTTGATGCAGGGATGAATGAGCAGTTCTTC
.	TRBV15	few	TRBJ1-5	CATSRVRFHYQPQHF	TGTGCCACCAGCAGAGTGCGATTCCATTATCAGCCCCAGCATTTT
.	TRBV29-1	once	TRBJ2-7	CSGGHGSEQYF	TGCAGCGGGGGGCACGGTTCCGAGCAGTACTTC
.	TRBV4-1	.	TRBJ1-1	CASSSEGELDPNTEAFF	TGCGCCAGCAGCTCCGAGGGGGAGCTTGACCCGAACACTGAAGCTTTCTTT
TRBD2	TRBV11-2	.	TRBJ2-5	CASSLGLAGRETQYF	TGTGCCAGCAGCTTAGGGCTAGCGGGGAGAGAGACCCAGTACTTC
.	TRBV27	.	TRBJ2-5	CASGDGETQYF	TGTGCCAGCGGGGACGGGGAGACCCAGTACTTC
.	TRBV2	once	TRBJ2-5	CASSEEGETQYF	TGTGCCAGCAGTGAAGAGGGGGAGACCCAGTACTTC
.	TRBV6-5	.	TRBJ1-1	CASSYFDGETEAFF	TGTGCCAGCAGTTATTTTGACGGTGAAACTGAAGCTTTCTTT
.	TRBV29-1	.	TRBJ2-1	CSVEEYLRGTQYNEQFF	TGCAGCGTTGAAGAATATCTGCGCGGGACCCAGTACAATGAGCAGTTCTTC
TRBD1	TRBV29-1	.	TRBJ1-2	CSVRDWDRDYGYTF	TGCAGCGTTCGCGATTGGGACAGGGACTATGGCTACACCTTC
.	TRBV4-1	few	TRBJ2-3	CASSQEGTADTQYF	TGCGCCAGCAGCCAAGAGGGGACCGCAGATACGCAGTATTTT
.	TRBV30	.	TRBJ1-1	CAWSVRGSGAFF	TGTGCCTGGAGTGTAAGGGGTAGTGGTGCTTTCTTT
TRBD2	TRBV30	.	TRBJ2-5	CAWNSGRRGEETQYF	TGTGCCTGGAATAGCGGGAGAAGGGGCGAGGAGACCCAGTACTTC
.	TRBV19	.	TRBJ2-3	CASSASTDTQYF	TGTGCCAGTAGTGCAAGCACAGATACGCAGTATTTT
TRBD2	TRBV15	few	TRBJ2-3	CATSRERGGTDTQYF	TGTGCCACCAGCAGAGAACGGGGGGGCACAGATACGCAGTATTTT
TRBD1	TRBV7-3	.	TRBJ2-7	CASSFGLGQYEQYF	TGTGCCAGCAGCTTCGGGCTGGGACAGTACGAGCAGTACTTC
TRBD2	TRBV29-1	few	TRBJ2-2	CSVASSGDTGELFF	TGCAGCGTTGCATCTAGCGGAGACACCGGGGAGCTGTTTTTT
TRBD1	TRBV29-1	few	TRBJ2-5	CSVGGWDRGGETQYF	TGCAGCGTTGGGGGATGGGACAGGGGAGGCGAGACCCAGTACTTC
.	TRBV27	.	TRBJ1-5	CASSLSHGDSNQPQHF	TGTGCCAGCAGTTTATCCCATGGGGACAGCAATCAGCCCCAGCATTTT
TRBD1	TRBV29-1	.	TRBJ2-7	CSVDTGASYEQYF	TGCAGCGTTGACACAGGGGCGTCCTACGAGCAGTACTTC
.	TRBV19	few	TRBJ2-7	CASSIGIARAQEQYF	TGTGCCAGTAGTATTGGGATAGCACGGGCCCAAGAGCAGTACTTC
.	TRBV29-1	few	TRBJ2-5	CSANQETQYF	TGCAGCGCAAACCAAGAGACCCAGTACTTC